The TCR beta chain described here comes from a study of control samples from healthy donors and cancer patients (dated by TCRdb to between 2020 and 2021). V lost 4 bases and J lost 8 bases, and the count of bases not matched to a germline gene is 4. There are 12 amino acids in the CDR3, from cysteine to phenylalanine inclusive. Only the CDR3 portion is preserved as DNA: 36 bases, with reading frame beginning at the first base. From the germline V gene, CDR1 is KGHSH and CDR2 is LQKENI. The receptor library was made with the immunoSEQ multiplex PCR assay. The table was pulled from immuneACCESS by TCRdb, which kept in-frame rearrangements only. Such tables lose some clones; where checked, under half of the loss comes from unresolved V genes, and the rest has no known cause. The sample records fewer than 300,000 clones, more than 65% of which are singletons. The ten top clones hold 10% to 15% of the sample.

For this clone: There is no known antigen for this receptor. Base qualities were left out, and no much larger clone turns up one base away.

The specimen was PBMCs. This clonotype was sampled from a woman between 55 and 75 years old with lung cancer. In this chain, TRBV18 is recombined with TRBJ1-1, and 7 junctional nucleotides match TRBD1. The sequence in DNA is TGTGCCAGCTCACGATCAGGGGGAGAAGCTTTCTTT. This codes for CASSRSGGEAFF.